The 6 T cell receptor beta chains listed next were all sequenced from one sample in a study of cytomegalovirus exposure and HLA in healthy donors. The PCR was carried out with 60 Vbeta primers and 13 Jbeta primers. Repertoires were generated with immunoSEQ multiplex PCR, while TCRdb's copy carries only in-frame clones and drops some. The data hold approximately 27,000 clones, with around 70% observed a single time. Specimen: PBMCs. These receptors were obtained from a woman in her forties or fifties in good health and CMV-seronegative.

CDR3 bases: TGTGCCAGCAGCCCTGGTCGGGGCCGGGGAGGAAATGAGCAGTTCTTC. Protein sequence: CASSPGRGRGGNEQFF. This sequence joins TRBV5-4 and TRBJ2-1; the D gene is possibly TRBD2 (6 bases). Trimming took off 4 bases at V and 7 bases at J, with 21 bases between the two ends. The germline gives CDR1 SGHNT, CDR2 YYREEE (reference sequence). The CDR3 runs 16 residues.

This chain uses TRBV4-1 with TRBJ1-5, with 7 bases lining up with TRBD1. The ends lost 5 bases at V and 3 bases at J; junction bases unmatched: 7. The CDR3 is 15 amino acids. CDR1 MGHRA and CDR2 YSYEKL come from the germline V gene. The CDR3 coding sequence is TGCGCCAGCAGCACACACCAGGGGGACAATCAGCCCCAGCATTTT. Protein sequence: CASSTHQGDNQPQHF.

CDR3 coding DNA: TGTGCCACCAGCGGATGGAGAGGGGGTGAGGGCTACACCTTC. This encodes CATSGWRGGEGYTF. The V and J genes are TRBV15 and TRBJ1-2; D is possibly TRBD1 (6 bases). The CDR3 spans 14 residues. V was trimmed by 5 bases and J by 8 bases, leaving 18 bases between them. CDR1 and CDR2 from the germline V gene are LNHNV and YYDKDF (reference sequence).

This clone has just one count. The chain employs TRBV6-1 and TRBJ2-3; a possible D gene is TRBD1 (5 bases). CDR3 length: 15 residues. V lost 3 bases to trimming and J lost 4 bases, with 14 bases between them. Germline values: CDR1 MNHNS, CDR2 SASEGT. Written as DNA, the CDR3 is TGTGCCAGCAGTGAGGGGCCGAGCGTAGCAGATACGCAGTATTTT. Amino acids: CASSEGPSVADTQYF.

The chain uses TRBV18 and TRBJ2-7, with 9 bases that match TRBD1. Germline lookup yields CDR1 KGHSH and CDR2 LQKENI. With 0 bases clipped from V and 6 bases from J, the junction kept 6 bases outside the gene matches. This CDR3 is built from 15 residues. The CDR3 spells CASSPPRTGESEQYF. CDR3 DNA: TGTGCCAGCTCACCACCTAGGACAGGGGAGAGCGAGCAGTACTTC.

The chain combines TRBV15 with TRBJ1-5; the D gene is possibly TRBD1 (6 bases). Germline V gives CDR1 LNHNV, CDR2 YYDKDF (reference sequence). Trimming cost V 1 base and J 6 bases, with 13 bases left between them. The CDR3 contains 15 residues. For the CDR3, the DNA is TGTGCCACCAGCAGAGGACAGGACGCGTTTCAGCCCCAGCATTTT. This gives the protein CATSRGQDAFQPQHF.